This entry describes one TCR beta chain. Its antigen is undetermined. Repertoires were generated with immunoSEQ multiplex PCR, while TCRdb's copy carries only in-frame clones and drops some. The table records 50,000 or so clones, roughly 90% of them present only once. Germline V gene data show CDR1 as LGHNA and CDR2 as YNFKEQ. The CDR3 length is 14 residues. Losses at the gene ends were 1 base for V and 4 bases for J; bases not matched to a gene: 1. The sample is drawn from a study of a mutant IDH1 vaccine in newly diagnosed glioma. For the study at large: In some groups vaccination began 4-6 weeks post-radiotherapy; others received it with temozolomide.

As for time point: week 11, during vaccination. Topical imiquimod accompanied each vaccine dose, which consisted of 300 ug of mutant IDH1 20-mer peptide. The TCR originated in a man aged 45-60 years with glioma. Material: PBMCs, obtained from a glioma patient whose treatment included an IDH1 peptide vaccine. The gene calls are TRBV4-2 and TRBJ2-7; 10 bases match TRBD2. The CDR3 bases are TGTGCCAGCAGCCAAGCTAGCGGGAGTTACGAGCAGTACTTC. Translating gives CASSQASGSYEQYF.